These 9 T cell receptor beta chains originate from one sample sequenced in a study of T-cell memory formation after mild COVID-19. MiXCR, run by TCRdb on the 5' RACE reads, gives a single entry per CDR3 protein. This table holds approximately 270,000 distinct CDR3 sequences, under 20% found once. Sequenced sample: PBMCs or a T cell subset sorted from them (not recorded which). The receptors shown here come from a man aged 18 to 30 who had mild COVID-19 (a few samples of this study predate the infection). Cell type and time point are not known.

This clonotype was seen at least ten times. This sequence joins TRBV6-5 and TRBJ2-3; 8 bases map to TRBD2. The CDR3 totals 14 residues. Germline trimming cut 5 bases from V and 6 bases from J; bases unmatched to any gene: 7. Germline CDR1 reads MNHEY; CDR2 reads SVGAGI. As DNA, the CDR3 is TGTGCCAGCAGTACGGGACTAGGGGGGGATACGCAGTATTTT. It encodes CASSTGLGGDTQYF.

This clonotype has a handful of counts. The chain links TRBV7-3 to TRBJ2-3; D tentatively fits TRBD1 or TRBD2 (6 bases each). From germline, CDR1 is SGHTA and CDR2 FQGTGA. The CDR3 runs to 18 residues. V lost 5 bases, J lost 0 bases, and 21 bases lay in between. CDR3 coding DNA: TGTGCCAGCAGCCGCAATCGTGTCGGGGGCCGTAGCACAGATACGCAGTATTTT. As protein: CASSRNRVGGRSTDTQYF.

This clonotype has only a few counts. V usage is TRBV4-3 and J usage is TRBJ2-2; 7 nucleotides agree with TRBD1. Unmatched junction bases numbered 8, after V lost 1 base and J lost 6 bases. This CDR3 is 16 amino acids long. The germline V gene has CDR1 LGHNA and CDR2 YSLEER. In DNA form, the CDR3 reads TGCGCCAGCAGCCAAGTAGGCAGGGGGAAGGCCGGGGAGCTGTTTTTT. Its protein is CASSQVGRGKAGELFF.

V and J are TRBV7-9 and TRBJ2-5, with 9 bases identical to TRBD1. CDR1 and CDR2 (germline): SEHNR, FQNEAQ (reference sequence). The CDR3 runs 16 residues. The junction had 14 bases not matched to a gene; V was cut back by 7 bases and J by 5 bases. The CDR3 DNA follows: TGTGCCAGCAACTCCAAACAGGGGGCGTTGGTGGAGACCCAGTACTTC. Translating gives CASNSKQGALVETQYF.

The chain combines TRBV15 with TRBJ2-5; unclear D gene. Trimming left V 5 bases short and J 2 bases short, with 3 bases between. The length of the CDR3 is 11 residues. Germline loops: CDR1 LNHNV, CDR2 YYDKDF (reference sequence). The CDR3 DNA follows: TGTGCCACCAGCGGGCAAGAGACCCAGTACTTC. As protein: CATSGQETQYF.

The CDR3 DNA is TGCGCCAGCAGCCTCGGGACTAGCTTTCGGGGGGAGACCCAGTACTTC. Translation: CASSLGTSFRGETQYF. The rearrangement joins TRBV5-1 to TRBJ2-5; 9 bases are shared with TRBD2. V was clipped by 4 bases and J by 5 bases; unmatched bases: 12. From germline, CDR1 is SGHRS and CDR2 YFSETQ. The CDR3 consists of 16 residues.

This rearrangement joins TRBV6-2 or TRBV6-3 to TRBJ1-6; 7 bases are shared with TRBD1. This CDR3 is built from 15 residues. The ends lost 5 bases at V and 7 bases at J; junction bases unmatched: 8. Germline CDR1 and CDR2: MNHEY and SVGEGT. CDR3 in DNA: TGTGCCAGCAGTCATAGGACAGGTTTGAATTCACCCCTCCACTTT. This gives the protein CASSHRTGLNSPLHF.

The chain couples TRBV12-3 or TRBV12-4 to TRBJ1-2; 7 bases fit TRBD1. V lost 2 bases, J lost 8 bases, and 17 bases stayed unmatched. This CDR3 spans 17 amino acids. CDR3 loop: CASSLFWVDRPKSGYTF. DNA of the CDR3: TGTGCCAGCAGTTTATTCTGGGTGGACAGGCCGAAATCAGGCTACACCTTC.

A few counts support this clonotype. The chain links TRBV4-3 to TRBJ1-1, with D unclear. CDR1 is LGHNA, CDR2 YSLEER, per germline. The ends were cut back, 0 bases at V and 0 bases at J, with 14 bases in the middle. The CDR3 consists of 17 residues. CDR3 in DNA: TGCGCCAGCAGCCAAGATAGGCCAGGCCGTATGAACACTGAAGCTTTCTTT. It codes for CASSQDRPGRMNTEAFF.